The clone carrying this TCR beta chain was recorded once. This sample stems from a study of technical replicates of blood from several donors. Data came from immunoSEQ multiplex PCR; TCRdb stores just in-frame clones and leaves some out. The sample carries about 66,000 clones, approximately 87% recorded once. The sequence was obtained from a human donor in good health. Some clones in this sample may be carry-over from other donors' samples. The specimen sequenced was PBMCs.

In DNA form, the CDR3 reads TGTGCCACCAGCCCCCTTGGGGCCAGAGTCTACGAGCAGTACTTC. It specifies CATSPLGARVYEQYF. The chain couples TRBV15 to TRBJ2-7; perhaps TRBD1 as D (5 bases). V was pared by 5 bases and J by 3 bases, with 17 bases between. CDR3 length equals 15 residues. Germline assignment: CDR1 LNHNV and CDR2 YYDKDF (reference sequence).